This T cell receptor (beta chain) comes out of a study of control samples from healthy donors and cancer patients (dated by TCRdb to the early 2020s). Concerning this clone itself: The target of this receptor is not known. No base-level quality is on record; no much larger clone is a single base apart.

The method was the immunoSEQ multiplex PCR assay. The table was pulled from immuneACCESS by TCRdb, which kept in-frame rearrangements only. Such tables lose some clones; where checked, under half of the loss comes from unresolved V genes, and the rest has no known cause. The sample table shows almost 40,000 clones, and 80% to 90% are seen once. 20% to 25% of the sample goes to the ten largest clones. The CDR3 covers 15 residues, taking in both the cysteine and the phenylalanine. The read is trimmed to its CDR3 DNA, 45 bases read in frame from base 1. CDR1 and CDR2, per the germline V gene, are SNHLY and FYNNEI. Trimming takes 4 bases from V and 3 bases from J, and the germline ends sit 10 bases apart.

The sequenced material came from PBMCs. The chain is encoded by TRBV2 joined to TRBJ1-6; a weak D assignment points to TRBD1 (6 bases agree). The receptor's source is a woman aged 60-70 years with lung cancer. Read as DNA, the sequence is TGTGCCAGCAGTGTGACAGGTCTCTATAATTCACCCCTCCACTTT. Its product reads: CASSVTGLYNSPLHF. Outside the CDR3, residues come from the reference TRBV2 and TRBJ1-6 proteins, so the full variable domain is: EPEVTQTPSHQVTQMGQEVILRCVPISNHLYFYWYRQILGQKVEFLVSFYNNEISEKSEIFDDQFSVERPDGSNFTLKIRSTKLEDSAMYFCASSVTGLYNSPLHFGNGTRLTVT.